These 14 T cell receptor beta chains came from one sample sequenced in a study of OX40 agonist ivuxolimab in advanced cancers. The data were produced by immunoSEQ multiplex PCR, yet TCRdb's version contains in-frame clones alone and is incomplete. The sample holds under 90,000 clones; around 85% are singletons and the top ten take approximately 2.2%. The sample was CD4+ or CD8+ T cells sorted from blood, taken in a trial of the OX40 agonist ivuxolimab. All receptors derive from an adult with an advanced solid tumor such as melanoma, head and neck, liver or kidney cancer.

V is TRBV14 and J is TRBJ2-1; a possible D gene is TRBD2 (6 bases). Germline-derived CDR1 and CDR2 are SGHDN and FVKESK. CDR3 length equals 16 residues. Trimming cost V 5 bases and J 7 bases, with 21 bases left between them. The CDR3 nucleotides read TGTGCCAGCAGCTCCGGACTACTAGTAGGTTTGAATGAGCAGTTCTTC. It specifies CASSSGLLVGLNEQFF.

The chain joins TRBV19 to TRBJ1-5; D call uncertain. Trimming shortened V by 9 bases and J by 6 bases, and 12 bases separated the two germline ends. Germline values: CDR1 LNHDA, CDR2 SQIVND (reference sequence). The CDR3 covers 12 residues. In DNA, the CDR3 is TGTGCCAGCTCCGACATTTCTCAGCCCCAGCATTTT. Its translation: CASSDISQPQHF.

V and J are TRBV19 and TRBJ2-1, with D hard to call. Trimming took off 5 bases at V and 7 bases at J, with 6 bases between the two ends. CDR3 length: 11 amino acids. The germline V gene encodes CDR1 LNHDA and CDR2 SQIVND (reference sequence). The CDR3 sequence is CASSWKNEQFF. In DNA, the CDR3 is TGTGCCAGTAGTTGGAAGAATGAGCAGTTCTTC.

V is TRBV5-4 and J is TRBJ2-3; D is unclear. Germline CDR1 is SGHNT and CDR2 is YYREEE (reference sequence). The CDR3 is made up of 13 amino acids. The V gene lost 3 bases and the J gene lost 5 bases, with 10 bases spanning the gap. DNA for the CDR3: TGTGCCAGCAGCTCCACATTCCTAGATACGCAGTATTTT. Encoded protein: CASSSTFLDTQYF.

The V and J genes are TRBV5-1 and TRBJ2-7; 10 nucleotides align to TRBD1. With V trimmed by 5 bases and J by 1 base, 6 bases remained unmatched. The CDR3 totals 15 residues. CDR1 is SGHRS, CDR2 YFSETQ, per germline. The DNA of the CDR3 is TGCGCCAGCAGATATGGGACAGGGGCGTCCTACGAGCAGTACTTC. Translation: CASRYGTGASYEQYF.

V gene TRBV15 combines with J gene TRBJ1-6, with 9 bases aligning to TRBD1. The CDR3 is 15 amino acids. The germline V gene has CDR1 LNHNV and CDR2 YYDKDF (reference sequence). Unmatched junction bases numbered 3, after V lost 0 bases and J lost 9 bases. The CDR3 spells CATSRDRDRVSPLHF. The CDR3 nucleotides read TGTGCCACCAGCAGAGATAGGGACAGGGTTTCACCCCTCCACTTT.

V is TRBV28 and J is TRBJ1-2; D uncertain. The CDR3 is 16 residues long. Germline lookup yields CDR1 MDHEN and CDR2 SYDVKM. V shed 3 bases and J shed 3 bases, with 17 bases lying between them. The CDR3 DNA sequence: TGTGCCAGCAGTTTCCCAGGTATGGGTAACCACTATGGCTACACCTTC. Amino acid sequence: CASSFPGMGNHYGYTF.

The chain links TRBV7-2 to TRBJ2-2, with D possibly TRBD2 on 5 matching bases. This CDR3 contains 11 residues. Trimming removed 5 bases at V and 9 bases at J, with 7 bases between. Germline lookup yields CDR1 SGHTA and CDR2 FQGNSA. CDR3 residues: CASSGSRELFF. In DNA, the CDR3 is TGTGCCAGCAGCGGGAGTAGGGAGCTGTTTTTT.

This chain's CDR3 is CASSSGQDYGYTF. The CDR3 coding sequence is TGCGCCAGCAGCTCGGGCCAAGACTATGGCTACACCTTC. V is TRBV5-1 and J is TRBJ1-2, with D hard to call. The V end was cut by 3 bases, the J end by 3 bases, with 9 bases between. The CDR3 loop spans 13 amino acids. The V gene's germline CDR1 is SGHRS and CDR2 YFSETQ.

V is TRBV6-5 and J is TRBJ1-1; 7 bases are shared with TRBD1. This CDR3 region has 16 residues. The J segment lost 0 bases and the V segment lost 0 bases, leaving 4 bases of the junction unmatched. Germline loops: CDR1 MNHEY, CDR2 SVGAGI. This CDR3 is CASSYSIGGVNTEAFF. CDR3 coding DNA: TGTGCCAGCAGTTACTCGATAGGGGGCGTGAACACTGAAGCTTTCTTT.

This clone was counted a few times. This chain connects TRBV30 to TRBJ2-4, with 8 bases lining up with TRBD2. The CDR3 has 14 residues. V lost 0 bases to trimming and J lost 8 bases; unmatched junction nucleotides: 6. Germline V gives CDR1 GTSNPN, CDR2 SVGIG (reference sequence). The CDR3 spells CAWSVLGGAHIQYF. As DNA, the CDR3 is TGTGCCTGGAGTGTCCTCGGGGGGGCACACATTCAGTACTTC.

The chain has TRBV19 and TRBJ2-3, with TRBD1 matching 7 bases. The V gene end was trimmed by 8 bases and the J gene end by 2 bases; junction bases not matched to a gene: 4. Germline CDR1 is LNHDA and CDR2 is SQIVND (reference sequence). The CDR3 runs 13 residues. The CDR3: CASQGQYTDTQYF. The CDR3 DNA is TGTGCCAGTCAGGGACAGTACACAGATACGCAGTATTTT.

The chain employs TRBV6-5 and TRBJ2-7; D may be TRBD2 (6 bases). This CDR3 contains 13 residues. Trimming removed 4 bases at V and 5 bases at J, with 12 bases between. The germline V gene encodes CDR1 MNHEY and CDR2 SVGAGI. The CDR3 DNA follows: TGTGCCAGCAGTTTCGGGGGAGCCGACGAGCAGTACTTC. It yields the protein CASSFGGADEQYF.

The gene calls are TRBV5-1 and TRBJ1-1; D possibly corresponds to TRBD1 (5 bases). This CDR3 is built from 16 residues. Trimming removed 3 bases at V and 7 bases at J, with 22 bases between. Germline CDR1 reads SGHRS; CDR2 reads YFSETQ. DNA of the CDR3: TGCGCCAGCAGCTCTTACACAGGAGTCAGGGACGGTGAAGCTTTCTTT. Translated, it gives CASSSYTGVRDGEAFF.